The clone carrying this TCR beta chain was seen a few times. Its antigen is not known. This record belongs to a study of T cells in Graves' hyperthyroidism and ophthalmopathy. Whole-study findings and limits: Blood shared most expanded thyroid clonotypes above 0.001.

The study enrolled patients aged 18 to 65 with newly diagnosed hyperthyroidism of under 2 months' duration. Lactation, pregnancy, other autoimmune disease or uncontrolled infection excluded patients. From RNA transcripts, TCR beta CDR3 regions were amplified. The HTBI primer set drove a first-round RT-PCR of the TCR CDR3. TCRdb processed the multiplex PCR reads anew with MiXCR; each CDR3 protein has one entry. The data contain under 350,000 distinct CDR3 sequences, 10% to 15% of them seen just once; the ten biggest clones take up approximately 7.8%. CDR3 length: 14 amino acids. Germline lookup yields CDR1 SGHAT and CDR2 FQNNGV. The ends were cut back, 3 bases at V and 1 base at J, with 10 bases in the middle.

The sequence was collected from a woman in her thirties with Graves' hyperthyroidism that later progressed to Graves' ophthalmopathy. This chain links TRBV11-2 with TRBJ2-7, with D possibly TRBD2 on 6 matching bases. What was sequenced was blood. This chain's CDR3 is CASSFGSGSYEQYF. In DNA, the CDR3 is TGTGCCAGCAGCTTCGGGAGCGGTTCCTACGAGCAGTACTTC.